This T cell receptor beta chain was found in a study of T cells in Graves' hyperthyroidism and ophthalmopathy. The length of the CDR3 is 15 residues. Germline V lookup: CDR1 SGHTA, CDR2 FQGNSA. Unmatched junction bases numbered 4, after V lost 3 bases and J lost 0 bases. TCR beta CDR3 regions were amplified from RNA transcripts. First-round RT-PCR of the TCR CDR3 relied on the HTBI primer set. Each CDR3 protein is one row after TCRdb ran MiXCR on the multiplex PCR reads. The sample lists approximately 690,000 distinct CDR3 sequences, roughly 15% occurring once. Subjects with ophthalmopathy showed a Clinical Activity Score no lower than 3, a NOSPECS grade no lower than 4, and a duration shorter than 3 months. This clonotype was found many times. Antigen unknown. Whole-study results and caveats: A 13 V-J signature model discriminated ophthalmopathy versus stable hyperthyroidism. For ophthalmopathy, model prediction preceded onset by a median 6.5 months. Also found in blood were most expanded thyroid clonotypes above 0.001.

This receptor was obtained from a woman between 50 and 59 years old with Graves' ophthalmopathy. Sequencing was performed on blood. The chain is built from TRBV7-2 and TRBJ1-1; 7 bases map to TRBD1. The CDR3 reads CASSFFRGMNTEAFF. DNA for the CDR3: TGTGCCAGCAGCTTCTTCAGGGGGATGAACACTGAAGCTTTCTTT.